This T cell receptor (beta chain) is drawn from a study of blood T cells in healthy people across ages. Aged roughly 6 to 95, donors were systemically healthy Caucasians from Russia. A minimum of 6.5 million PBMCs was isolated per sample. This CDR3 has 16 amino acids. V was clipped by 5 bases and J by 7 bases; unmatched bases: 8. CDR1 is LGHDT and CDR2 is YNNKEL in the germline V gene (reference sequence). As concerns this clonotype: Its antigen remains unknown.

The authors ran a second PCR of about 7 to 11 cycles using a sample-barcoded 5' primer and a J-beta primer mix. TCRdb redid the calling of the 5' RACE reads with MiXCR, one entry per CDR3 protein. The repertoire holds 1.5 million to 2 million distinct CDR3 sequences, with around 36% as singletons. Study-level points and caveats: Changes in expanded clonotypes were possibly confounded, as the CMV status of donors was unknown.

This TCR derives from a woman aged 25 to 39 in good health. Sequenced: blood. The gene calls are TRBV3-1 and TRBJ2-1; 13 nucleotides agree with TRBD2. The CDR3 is CASSDLLAGGLNEQFF. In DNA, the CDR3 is TGTGCCAGCAGCGACCTACTAGCGGGGGGGTTGAATGAGCAGTTCTTC.